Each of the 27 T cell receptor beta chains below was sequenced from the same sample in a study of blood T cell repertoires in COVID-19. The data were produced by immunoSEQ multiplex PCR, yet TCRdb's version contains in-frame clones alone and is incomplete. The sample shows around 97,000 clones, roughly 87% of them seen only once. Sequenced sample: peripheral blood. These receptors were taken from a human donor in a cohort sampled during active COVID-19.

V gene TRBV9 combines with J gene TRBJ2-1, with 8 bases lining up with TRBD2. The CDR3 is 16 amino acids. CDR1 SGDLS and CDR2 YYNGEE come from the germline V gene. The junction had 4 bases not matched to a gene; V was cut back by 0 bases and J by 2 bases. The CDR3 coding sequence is TGTGCCAGCAGCGTAGATGGGCGGGGGGCCTACAATGAGCAGTTCTTC. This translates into CASSVDGRGAYNEQFF. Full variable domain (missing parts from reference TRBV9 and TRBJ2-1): DSGVTQTPKHLITATGQRVTLRCSPRSGDLSVYWYQQSLDQGLQFLIQYYNGEERAKGNILERFSAQQFPDLHSELNLSSLELGDSALYFCASSVDGRGAYNEQFFGPGTRLTVL.

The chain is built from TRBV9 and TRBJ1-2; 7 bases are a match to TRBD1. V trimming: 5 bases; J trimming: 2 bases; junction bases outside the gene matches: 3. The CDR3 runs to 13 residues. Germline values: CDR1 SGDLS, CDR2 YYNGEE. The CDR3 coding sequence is TGTGCCAGCAGTCCGGACAGGAACTATGGCTACACCTTC. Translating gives CASSPDRNYGYTF. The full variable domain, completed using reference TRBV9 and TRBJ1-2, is DSGVTQTPKHLITATGQRVTLRCSPRSGDLSVYWYQQSLDQGLQFLIQYYNGEERAKGNILERFSAQQFPDLHSELNLSSLELGDSALYFCASSPDRNYGYTFGSGTRLTVV.

CDR3 region: CASSLSQGEEAYEQYF. The CDR3 DNA follows: TGTGCCAGCAGTTTATCCCAGGGCGAAGAGGCCTACGAGCAGTACTTC. V and J are TRBV27 and TRBJ2-7; tentative D call: TRBD1 (5 bases). V gave up 0 bases and J gave up 2 bases, with 14 bases separating them. The CDR3 has 16 residues. Germline V gene data show CDR1 as MNHEY and CDR2 as SMNVEV (reference sequence).

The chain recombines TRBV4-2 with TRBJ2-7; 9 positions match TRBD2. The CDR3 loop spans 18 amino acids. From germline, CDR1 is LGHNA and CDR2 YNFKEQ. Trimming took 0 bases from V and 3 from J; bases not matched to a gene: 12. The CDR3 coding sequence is TGTGCCAGCAGCCAAGATTTAGCAGCGGGAGGTTTCCACTACGAGCAGTACTTC. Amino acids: CASSQDLAAGGFHYEQYF.

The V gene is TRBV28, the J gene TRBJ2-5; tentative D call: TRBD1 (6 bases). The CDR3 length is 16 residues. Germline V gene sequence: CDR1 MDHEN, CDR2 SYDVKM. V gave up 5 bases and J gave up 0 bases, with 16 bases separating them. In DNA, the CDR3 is TGTGCCAGCAGTACTCCGTTGACAGGCTACCAAGAGACCCAGTACTTC. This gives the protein CASSTPLTGYQETQYF.

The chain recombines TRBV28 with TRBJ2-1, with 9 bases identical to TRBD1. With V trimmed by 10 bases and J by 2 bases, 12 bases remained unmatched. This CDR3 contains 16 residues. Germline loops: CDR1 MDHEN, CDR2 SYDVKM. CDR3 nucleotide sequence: TGTGCCACCGAAGGAAGACAGGGGGTCGCCTACAATGAGCAGTTCTTC. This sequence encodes CATEGRQGVAYNEQFF. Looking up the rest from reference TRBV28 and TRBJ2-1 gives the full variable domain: DVKVTQSSRYLVKRTGEKVFLECVQDMDHENMFWYRQDPGLGLRLIYFSYDVKMKEKGDIPEGYSVSREKKERFSLILESASTNQTSMYLCATEGRQGVAYNEQFFGPGTRLTVL.

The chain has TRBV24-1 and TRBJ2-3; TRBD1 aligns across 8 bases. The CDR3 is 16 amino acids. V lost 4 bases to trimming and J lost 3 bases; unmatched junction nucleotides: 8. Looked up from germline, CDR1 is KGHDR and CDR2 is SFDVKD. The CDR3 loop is CATSDIDRGETDTQYF. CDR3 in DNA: TGTGCCACCAGTGACATCGACAGGGGTGAAACAGATACGCAGTATTTT.

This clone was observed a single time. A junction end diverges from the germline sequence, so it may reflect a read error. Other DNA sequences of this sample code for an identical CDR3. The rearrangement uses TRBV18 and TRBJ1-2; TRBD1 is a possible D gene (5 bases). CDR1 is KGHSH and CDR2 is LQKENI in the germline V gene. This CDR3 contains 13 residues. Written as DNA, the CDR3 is TGTGCCAGTTCACCTACAGGTAACTATGGCTACACCTTC. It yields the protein CASSPTGNYGYTF.

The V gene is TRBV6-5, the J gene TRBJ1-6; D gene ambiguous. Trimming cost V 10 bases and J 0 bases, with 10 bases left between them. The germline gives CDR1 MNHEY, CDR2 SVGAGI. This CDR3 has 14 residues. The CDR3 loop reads CAIARSSYNSPLHF. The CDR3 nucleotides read TGTGCCATTGCGAGGAGCTCCTATAATTCACCCCTCCACTTT.

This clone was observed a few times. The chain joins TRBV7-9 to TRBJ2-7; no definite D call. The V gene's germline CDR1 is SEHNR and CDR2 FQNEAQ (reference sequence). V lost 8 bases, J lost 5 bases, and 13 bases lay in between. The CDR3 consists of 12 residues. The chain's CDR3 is CASLGVTDEQYF. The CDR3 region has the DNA TGTGCCAGCCTCGGAGTCACTGACGAGCAGTACTTC.

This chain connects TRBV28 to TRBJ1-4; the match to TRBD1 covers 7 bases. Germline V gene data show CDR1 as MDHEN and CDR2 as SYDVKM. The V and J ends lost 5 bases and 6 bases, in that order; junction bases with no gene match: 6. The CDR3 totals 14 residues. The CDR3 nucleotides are TGTGCCAGCAGTAAGACGGGACAGCATGAAAAACTGTTTTTT. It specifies CASSKTGQHEKLFF.

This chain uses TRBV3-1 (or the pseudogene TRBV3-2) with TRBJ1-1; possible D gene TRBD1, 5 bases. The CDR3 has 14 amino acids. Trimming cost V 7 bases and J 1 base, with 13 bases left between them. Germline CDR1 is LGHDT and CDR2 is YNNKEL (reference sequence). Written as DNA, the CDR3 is TGTGCCAGCACCCACCGGGGGGGGAACACTGAAGCTTTCTTT. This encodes CASTHRGGNTEAFF.

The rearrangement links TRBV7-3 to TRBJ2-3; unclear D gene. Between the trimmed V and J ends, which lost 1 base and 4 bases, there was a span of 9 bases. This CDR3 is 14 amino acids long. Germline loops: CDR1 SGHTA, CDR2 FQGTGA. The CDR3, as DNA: TGTGCCAGCAGCTTAAGTAGTGCGGCAGATACGCAGTATTTT. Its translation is CASSLSSAADTQYF. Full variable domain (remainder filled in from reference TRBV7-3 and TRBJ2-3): GAGVSQTPSNKVTEKGKYVELRCDPISGHTALYWYRQSLGQGPEFLIYFQGTGAADDSGLPNDRFFAVRPEGSVSTLKIQRTERGDSAVYLCASSLSSAADTQYFGPGTRLTVL.

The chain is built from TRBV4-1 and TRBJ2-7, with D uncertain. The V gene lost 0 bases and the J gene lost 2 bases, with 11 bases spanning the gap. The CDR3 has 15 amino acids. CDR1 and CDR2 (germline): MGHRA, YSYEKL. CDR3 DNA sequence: TGCGCCAGCAGCCAAGACCTAACAGAGACCTACGAGCAGTACTTC. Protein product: CASSQDLTETYEQYF.

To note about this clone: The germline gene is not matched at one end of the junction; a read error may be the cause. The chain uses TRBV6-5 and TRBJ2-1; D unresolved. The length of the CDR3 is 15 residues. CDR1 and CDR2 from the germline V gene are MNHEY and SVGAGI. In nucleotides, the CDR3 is TGTGCCAGCAGAGTTCGCCTGAGCTCCTACAGTGAGCAGTTCTTC. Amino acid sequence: CASRVRLSSYSEQFF.

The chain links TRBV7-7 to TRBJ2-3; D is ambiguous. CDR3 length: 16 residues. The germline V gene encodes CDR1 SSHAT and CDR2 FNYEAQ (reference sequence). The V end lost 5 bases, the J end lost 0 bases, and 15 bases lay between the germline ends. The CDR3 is CASSPRLAPSTDTQYF. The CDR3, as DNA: TGTGCCAGCAGCCCCCGCTTGGCACCTAGCACAGATACGCAGTATTTT.

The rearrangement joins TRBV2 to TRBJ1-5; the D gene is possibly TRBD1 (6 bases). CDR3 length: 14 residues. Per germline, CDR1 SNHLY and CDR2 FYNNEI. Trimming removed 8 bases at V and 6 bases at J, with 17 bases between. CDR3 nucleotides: TGTGCCAGCGGGTGGGGGCGGCAGTTTCAGCCCCAGCATTTT. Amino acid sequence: CASGWGRQFQPQHF. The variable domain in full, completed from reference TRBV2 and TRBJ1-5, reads EPEVTQTPSHQVTQMGQEVILRCVPISNHLYFYWYRQILGQKVEFLVSFYNNEISEKSEIFDDQFSVERPDGSNFTLKIRSTKLEDSAMYFCASGWGRQFQPQHFGDGTRLSIL.

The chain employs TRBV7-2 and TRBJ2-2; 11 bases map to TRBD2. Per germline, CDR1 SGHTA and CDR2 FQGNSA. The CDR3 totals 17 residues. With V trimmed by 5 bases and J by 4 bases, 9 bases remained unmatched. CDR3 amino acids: CASSPRTSGRITGELFF. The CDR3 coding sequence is TGTGCCAGCAGCCCTCGGACTAGCGGGCGTATCACCGGGGAGCTGTTTTTT.

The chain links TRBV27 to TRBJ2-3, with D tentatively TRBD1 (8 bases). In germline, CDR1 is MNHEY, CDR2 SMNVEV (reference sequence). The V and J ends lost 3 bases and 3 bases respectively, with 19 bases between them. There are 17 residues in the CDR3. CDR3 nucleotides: TGTGCCAGCAGTTTGGGCACGACAGGGGAGGGGACAGATACGCAGTATTTT. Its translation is CASSLGTTGEGTDTQYF.

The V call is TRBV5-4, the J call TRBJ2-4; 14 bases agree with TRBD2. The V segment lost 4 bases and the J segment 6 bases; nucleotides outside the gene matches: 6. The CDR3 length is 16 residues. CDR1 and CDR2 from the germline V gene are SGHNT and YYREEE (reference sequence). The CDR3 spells CASSAGTSGSGNIQYF. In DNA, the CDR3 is TGTGCCAGCAGCGCCGGGACTAGCGGGAGTGGAAACATTCAGTACTTC.

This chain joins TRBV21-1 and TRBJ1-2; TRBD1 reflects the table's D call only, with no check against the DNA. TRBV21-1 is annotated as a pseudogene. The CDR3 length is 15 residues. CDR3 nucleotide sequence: TGTGCCAGCAGCCAGGAAGCTCGTACAGCTGATGGCTACACCTTC. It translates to CASSQEARTADGYTF.

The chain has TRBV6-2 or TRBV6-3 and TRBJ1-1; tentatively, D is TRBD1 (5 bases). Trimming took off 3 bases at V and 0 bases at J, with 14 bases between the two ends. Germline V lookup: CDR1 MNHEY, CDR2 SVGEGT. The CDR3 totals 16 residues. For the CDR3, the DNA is TGTGCCAGCAGTTATCGGGGCGGGGAGCTGAACACTGAAGCTTTCTTT. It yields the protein CASSYRGGELNTEAFF.

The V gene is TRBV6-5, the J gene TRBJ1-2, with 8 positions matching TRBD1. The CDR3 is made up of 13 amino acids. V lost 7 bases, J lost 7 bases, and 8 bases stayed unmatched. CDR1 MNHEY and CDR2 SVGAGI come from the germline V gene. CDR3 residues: CASKGGQGTGYTF. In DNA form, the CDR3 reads TGTGCCAGCAAGGGAGGACAGGGTACTGGCTACACCTTC.

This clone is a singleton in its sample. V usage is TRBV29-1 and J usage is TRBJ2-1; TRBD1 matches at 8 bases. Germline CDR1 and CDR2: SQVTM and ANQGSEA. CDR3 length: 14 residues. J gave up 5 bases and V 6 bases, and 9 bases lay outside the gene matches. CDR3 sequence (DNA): TGCAGCGTAGTTGGGACAGGACTGGACAATGAGCAGTTCTTC. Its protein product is CSVVGTGLDNEQFF.

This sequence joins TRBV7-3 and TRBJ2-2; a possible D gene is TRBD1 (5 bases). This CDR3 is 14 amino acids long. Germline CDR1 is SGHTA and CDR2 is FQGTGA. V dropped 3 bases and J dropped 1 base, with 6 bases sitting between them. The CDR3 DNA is TGTGCCAGCAGCTTCGACAGGAACACCGGGGAGCTGTTTTTT. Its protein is CASSFDRNTGELFF.

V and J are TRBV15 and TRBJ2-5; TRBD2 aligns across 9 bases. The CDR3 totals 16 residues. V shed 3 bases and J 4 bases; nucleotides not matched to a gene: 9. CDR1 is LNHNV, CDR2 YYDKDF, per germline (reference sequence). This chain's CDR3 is CATSRDIAGVGETQYF. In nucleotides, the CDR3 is TGTGCCACCAGCAGGGACATAGCGGGAGTGGGAGAGACCCAGTACTTC. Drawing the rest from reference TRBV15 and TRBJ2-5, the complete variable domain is DAMVIQNPRYQVTQFGKPVTLSCSQTLNHNVMYWYQQKSSQAPKLLFHYYDKDFNNEADTPDNFQSRRPNTSFCFLDIRSPGLGDTAMYLCATSRDIAGVGETQYFGPGTRLLVL.

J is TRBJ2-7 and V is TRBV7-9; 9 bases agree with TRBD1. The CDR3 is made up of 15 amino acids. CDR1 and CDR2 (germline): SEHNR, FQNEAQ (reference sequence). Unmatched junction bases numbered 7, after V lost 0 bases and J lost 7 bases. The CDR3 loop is CASSLAGTGQGEQYF. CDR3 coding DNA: TGTGCCAGCAGCTTAGCCGGGACAGGACAGGGGGAGCAGTACTTC.